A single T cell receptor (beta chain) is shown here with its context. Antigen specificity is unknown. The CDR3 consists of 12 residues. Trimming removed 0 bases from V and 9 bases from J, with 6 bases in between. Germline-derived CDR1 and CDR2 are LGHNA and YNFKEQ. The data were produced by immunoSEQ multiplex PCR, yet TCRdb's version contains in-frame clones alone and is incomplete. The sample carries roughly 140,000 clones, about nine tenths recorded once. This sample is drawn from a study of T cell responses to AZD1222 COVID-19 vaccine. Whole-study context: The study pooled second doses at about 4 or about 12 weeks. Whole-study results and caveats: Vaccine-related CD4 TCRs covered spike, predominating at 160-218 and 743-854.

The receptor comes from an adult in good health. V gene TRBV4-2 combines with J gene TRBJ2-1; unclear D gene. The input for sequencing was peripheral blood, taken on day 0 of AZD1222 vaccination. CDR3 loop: CASSQERSEQFF. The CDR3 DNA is TGTGCCAGCAGCCAAGAAAGGAGTGAGCAGTTCTTC.